What follows are 8 T cell receptor beta chains derived from one specimen sequenced in a study of PD-L1 blockade in urothelial cancer. TCRdb's copy holds only in-frame clones and misses some; the assay was immunoSEQ multiplex PCR. The sample carries approximately 90,000 clones, 90% recorded once. Time point given: pretreatment peripheral blood. The sequenced sample was PBMCs, obtained around atezolizumab (anti-PD-L1) treatment. These receptors all stem from a man aged 55-75 years with urothelial cancer.

The CDR3 spells CASKPTGVYNEQFF. The CDR3, as DNA: TGCGCCAGCAAGCCAACCGGGGTGTACAATGAGCAGTTCTTC. The gene calls are TRBV5-1 and TRBJ2-1; D perhaps matches TRBD2 (5 bases). The V gene's germline CDR1 is SGHRS and CDR2 YFSETQ. V was cut by 6 bases and J by 4 bases, with 14 bases left in between. CDR3 length: 14 residues.

This chain links TRBV5-4 with TRBJ2-7; 8 nucleotides match TRBD1. Trimming at V came to 0 bases and at J to 12 bases, leaving 11 bases not matched to a gene. Per the germline V gene, CDR1 is SGHNT and CDR2 is YYREEE (reference sequence). There are 14 residues in the CDR3. CDR3 sequence (DNA): TGTGCCAGCAGCTTGGTAGGACAGGGTGGGCCGGCGTACTTC. It encodes CASSLVGQGGPAYF.

The genes are TRBV30 and TRBJ2-7; 7 bases align to TRBD1. The CDR3 length is 13 residues. Germline assignment: CDR1 GTSNPN and CDR2 SVGIG (reference sequence). Germline trimming cut 2 bases from V and 3 bases from J; bases unmatched to any gene: 4. In DNA, the CDR3 is TGTGCCTGGAGTTGGGGGACAGACTACGAGCAGTACTTC. Encoded protein: CAWSWGTDYEQYF.

This sequence joins TRBV6-5 and TRBJ1-3, with D unclear. The CDR3 runs to 16 residues. Germline values: CDR1 MNHEY, CDR2 SVGAGI. V was clipped by 4 bases and J by 0 bases, with 13 bases between them. CDR3 in DNA: TGTGCCAGCAGTTTGACTGACTGGAGCTCTGGAAACACCATATATTTT. This translates into CASSLTDWSSGNTIYF.

The chain recombines TRBV7-8 with TRBJ2-5, with D possibly being TRBD1 (5 bases). This CDR3 region has 14 residues. V was clipped by 4 bases and J by 5 bases, with 14 bases between them. CDR1 and CDR2 (germline): SGHVS, FQNEAQ. CDR3 loop: CASSYSMKGETQYF. The CDR3 bases are TGTGCCAGCAGCTATTCTATGAAGGGGGAGACCCAGTACTTC. The variable domain in full, completed from reference TRBV7-8 and TRBJ2-5, reads GAGVSQSPRYKVAKRGQDVALRCDPISGHVSLFWYQQALGQGPEFLTYFQNEAQLDKSGLPSDRFFAERPEGSVSTLKIQRTQQEDSAVYLCASSYSMKGETQYFGPGTRLLVL.

This sequence joins TRBV7-3 and TRBJ2-3, with TRBD2 matching 8 bases. Looked up from germline, CDR1 is SGHTA and CDR2 is FQGTGA. Trimming cost V 4 bases and J 2 bases; bases outside gene matches: 2. This CDR3 contains 14 residues. The CDR3 loop reads CASSSGLATDTQYF. Here the CDR3 DNA reads TGTGCCAGCAGCTCAGGACTAGCCACAGATACGCAGTATTTT. The full variable domain, completed using reference TRBV7-3 and TRBJ2-3, is GAGVSQTPSNKVTEKGKYVELRCDPISGHTALYWYRQSLGQGPEFLIYFQGTGAADDSGLPNDRFFAVRPEGSVSTLKIQRTERGDSAVYLCASSSGLATDTQYFGPGTRLTVL.

The CDR3 nucleotides are TGTGCCAGCAGCTTGCTGGACAGGGGCACCGGGGAGCTGTTTTTT. Protein product: CASSLLDRGTGELFF. The J gene is TRBJ2-2, the V gene TRBV5-6, with 9 bases matching TRBD1. The germline V gene has CDR1 SGHDT and CDR2 YYEEEE. The CDR3 length is 15 residues. Unmatched junction bases numbered 2, after V lost 1 base and J lost 4 bases.

The rearrangement uses TRBV5-1 and TRBJ2-1; unclear D gene. The germline V gene encodes CDR1 SGHRS and CDR2 YFSETQ. The CDR3 totals 15 residues. V was cut by 5 bases and J by 8 bases, with 20 bases left in between. The CDR3 DNA sequence: TGCGCCAGCAGGGTGTTTTTTGGGCCCTTCGATGAGCAGTTCTTC. This translates into CASRVFFGPFDEQFF.